One T cell receptor (beta chain) is described in this entry. It lacks a known antigen. Nothing much larger sits one base from this clone, and base qualities are not available. The cohort was made up of about 670 healthy bone marrow donors. At the time of sampling, all cohort members were nominally healthy, though unrecorded immune exposures were likely present. The donor was CMV seropositive and was included in the group of 250 to 350 seropositive cohort members. Each donor provided a peripheral blood sample, and peripheral blood mononuclear cells were used for TCR beta sequencing. Genomic DNA extraction from the blood cell samples was performed with the Qiagen DNeasy Blood Extraction Kit. Library creation used the immunoSEQ multiplex PCR assay. For the multiplex PCR, a mixture combining 60 forward primers for TCR Vbeta segments and 13 reverse primers for TCR Jbeta segments was used. The CDR3 region of rearranged TCR beta genes was amplified from genomic DNA with a multiplex PCR assay. On the Illumina HiSeq System, the amplified TCR beta libraries were sequenced as 87-base-pair reads. As for the original processing: A later analysis tallied 70 million to 100 million unique TCR beta chains across the 660 or so repertoires, and around 12 million of those chains were shared by two or more donors. Raw reads were error-corrected and collapsed into unique sequences by a nearest-neighbor algorithm in which closely related sequences were merged to remove PCR and sequencing errors. V, D and J gene segments were assigned by aligning CDR3 sequences to IMGT reference sequences. For a sequence to be retained, a match of at least six nucleotides was required to both a V gene segment and a J gene segment. A rearrangement was called productive if the CDR3 had no stop codons and remained in frame with V and J, and every other rearrangement was called non-productive. Following IMGT convention, CDR3 was defined as the stretch from the second conserved V-encoded cysteine to the conserved J-encoded phenylalanine. In an earlier analysis of approximately 500 of the donors, sequences lacking an unambiguous match to a single V gene segment were excluded. In an earlier analysis of 450 to 700 of the donors, V segments were called functional above 56.7% productive rearrangements and were called segregating when the between-donor standard deviation exceeded 5%. To diagnose cytomegalovirus status from the catalog of TCR beta chain sequences, a statistical classification framework was built. In a later analysis, TCR nucleotide sequences were compared against IMGT/GENE-DB human TR gene sequences so that V and J genes could be assigned. A later analysis assigned CDR3 sequences and most-parsimonious VDJ recombination scenarios with the TCRdist pipeline. In a later analysis, every TCR beta chain was defined by the combination of its CDR3 amino acid sequence and its V-gene family, and reads without a unique V-gene family were dropped. In a later analysis, 500 to 650 highly shared, low-generation-probability nucleotide sequences were removed to address suspected cross-contamination and a sequencing artifact. A later analysis calculated a clonal expansion index for each public chain from normalized within-repertoire ranks of inferred template counts. In a later analysis, generation probabilities were computed with a VDJ recombination model fitted to out-of-frame rearrangements, and the resulting probabilities were checked against IGoR. A later analysis scored TCR-TCR, TCR-HLA and TCR-CMV co-occurrence with hypergeometric tests, applying a repertoire-size bias correction to TCR pairs. A later analysis estimated false discovery rates by permuting HLA or CMV assignments 20 times. In a later analysis, co-occurring TCRs were grouped using DBSCAN, with TCRdist sequence similarity added in when clustering inside HLA-allele-positive subsets. Co-occurrence clustering excluded repertoires with fewer than 30,000 or more than 120,000 public chains, plus five with anomalous nucleotide sharing. TCRdb's version of the immuneACCESS table is confined to in-frame rearrangements and falls short of the full clone set. An unresolved V gene accounts for under half of the shortfall where checked; the remainder is of unknown origin. The V and J calls and clone size come from that table; D and trimming were worked out from the DNA. This sample lists around 62,000 clones; about 71% were detected once. The ten largest make up about 7.8% of the sample.

The data belong to a study of cytomegalovirus exposure and HLA in healthy donors (dated by TCRdb to the late 2010s). For the study in its entirety: In an earlier analysis of roughly 590 of the donors, 276 Gb of sequence data and 100 million or so unique TCR beta sequences from 180 million or so T cells were reported. Roughly 300 gigabases of sequencing data and approximately 93 million unique TCR sequences were included in an early release covering 550 to 650 HLA-typed donors. Of the 398 genotyped donors, less than 90% were placed in the genetic ancestry cluster associated with self-reported Caucasian donors. The study aimed to test whether cataloging public T cell receptors could reveal signatures of past pathogen exposure. The study profiled the T cell repertoires of some 610 subjects by immunosequencing and related them to cytomegalovirus serostatus. A separate validation cohort of 90 to 150 different subjects was used in addition to the roughly 720-subject first cohort. To predict cytomegalovirus infection status, the study brought together high-throughput TCR immunosequencing, statistical association of individual TCRs with disease status, and machine learning. To study patterns of TCR occurrence, a later analysis re-analyzed previously published TCR beta repertoires from 550 to 800 donors and added high-resolution HLA genotyping. The later analysis used no new phenotypic data to find candidate immune exposures, relying instead on TCR beta sequences and their occurrence across donors. An earlier analysis of some 600 of the donors applied high-throughput TCR beta sequencing to assess whether each TCR beta V gene segment acted as functional or pseudogenic. Donor age, sex, ethnicity and CMV serostatus were compiled together with the repertoire data. Genome-wide SNP genotypes for about 55% of the 666 donors were used in a later genetic analysis, which treated that subset as a discovery cohort. All discovery cohort repertoires had been generated on a single sequencing platform. Class I and class II HLA loci were covered by the typing at four-digit resolution. The number of typed donors differed by locus: 629-630 for A, B, C, DRB1 and DQB1; 522 for DQA1; approximately 600 for DPA1; and about 450 for DPB1. Roughly 5 DR-DQ haplotypes were treated as single units for association and clustering because of strong linkage in the cohort. Among about 370 genotyped donors of the cohort, an average of approximately 200,000 unique TCR beta nucleotide sequences was sequenced per donor, of which about 19% were non-productive. Broad study findings and their caveats: A further reported finding was that TCR beta sequences accurately predicted the HLA-A and HLA-B alleles for most subjects in the first cohort. According to a later genetic analysis, donors in an Asian-associated ancestry cluster had fewer N-insertions in productive TCRs than the approximately 700-donor mean. In a later analysis, HLA-associated TCR beta chains showed more clonal expansion and lower generation probabilities than non-associated chains that were equally common. The presence/absence analyses assumed that sequencing depth was roughly uniform across donors, and that assumption may not be true. A cluster of highly shared sequence variants was judged likely to represent a technical artifact of the sequencing pipeline. An earlier analysis of approximately 530 of the donors showed that most TCR beta V segments appeared in productive rearrangements either about 87% or about 30% of the time, which broadly matched IMGT annotations. Because counts were too low, more than 15 rarely observed V segments, including chromosome 9 orphons, were excluded from the earlier analysis of under 650 of the donors. In a later analysis, the rate of TCR association differed among HLA loci, with DRB1 alleles having the most associated TCRs and HLA-C alleles having the fewest. In this cohort, only TCR beta chains were sequenced, and detectable features were limited by the absence of alpha or paired-chain data. According to the authors, the approach could potentially be generalized to other disease states and immunological phenotypes. A few of the identified cytomegalovirus-associated TCR beta chains were confirmed in vitro to be specific for cytomegalovirus antigens. In a later analysis, around 17,000 TCR beta sequences were associated with specific HLA alleles at a false discovery rate of 0.05. In a later analysis, several top co-occurrence clusters were reported to appear linked to parvovirus B19, influenza, CMV and Epstein-Barr virus. V-gene and J-gene trimming of TCR beta chains was associated with a missense DCLRE1C variant in a later genetic analysis, and the association was replicated in an independent cohort. While some public TCRs were present in many individuals, most TCR sequences turned up only very rarely across donors. According to a later analysis, most CMV-associated TCR beta chains appeared to be HLA-restricted, and the HLA associations seemed to be driven largely by CMV exposure. Immune exposure information for the cohort was limited to CMV serostatus. Linkage disequilibrium might explain the correlated functional status among segregating V segments, but an unknown experimental factor could not be excluded. The 87-base-pair reads could not distinguish some IMGT-functional V segments, including TRBV6-2 and TRBV6-3, so those segments were excluded. In both the original and validation cohorts, the classifier was reported to diagnose cytomegalovirus status with high specificity and sensitivity. When HLA alleles, especially DR and DQ, strongly co-occurred, TCR associations were difficult to assign to individual alleles. Because some donors lacked HLA typing at each locus, the association tests relied only on the typed subset. The study gave a list of about 160 TCR beta chains associated with cytomegalovirus.

The germline V end is reduced by 4 bases and the J end by 4 bases; junction bases left unmatched: 1. The CDR3 numbers 13 residues from cysteine through phenylalanine. This entry keeps only the CDR3 DNA: 39 bases, framed from base 1. From the germline V gene, CDR1 is MNHNS and CDR2 is SASEGT. The rearrangement combines TRBV6-1 with TRBJ1-5, with 7 junctional bases fitting TRBD1. The sequenced sample consisted of PBMCs. This receptor was identified in a man in his fifties or sixties in good health and CMV-seropositive. The CDR3 in this case is CASSADRNQPQHF. The bases are TGTGCCAGCAGTGCGGACAGGAATCAGCCCCAGCATTTT.